This paragraph reports one T cell receptor beta chain. The CDR3 contains 14 residues. The germline CDR1 and CDR2 sequences are SGHNT and YYREEE (reference sequence). Trimming took 0 bases from V and 5 from J, leaving 6 bases between them. The data derive from a study of blood T cell repertoires in COVID-19. In the study overall: Samples taken during acute and convalescent COVID-19 were collected in the United States, Italy and Spain. PBMCs, B-cell-depleted T cells, or T cells provided the cDNA or gDNA that made up the material.

In the original workflow: Amplified reference gene primers provided the basis for estimating nucleated cell counts. TCRdb's table, derived via immunoSEQ multiplex PCR, lists solely in-frame clones and lacks some. Clone size and the V and J calls come from that table; the DNA yielded D and trimming. The data contain 380,000 or so clones, more than 80% of them seen just once; the ten biggest clones take up 1% to 1.5%. The origin of this receptor is a man in his forties with acute or convalescent COVID-19. Input material: peripheral blood. The chain has TRBV5-4 and TRBJ1-6; D is unresolved. The CDR3 reads CASSLDGDNSPLHF. The CDR3 region has the DNA TGTGCCAGCAGCTTGGACGGGGATAATTCACCCCTCCACTTT. The entire variable domain, with the rest obtained from reference TRBV5-4 and TRBJ1-6, is as follows: ETGVTQSPTHLIKTRGQQVTLRCSSQSGHNTVSWYQQALGQGPQFIFQYYREEENGRGNFPPRFSGLQFPNYSSELNVNALELDDSALYLCASSLDGDNSPLHFGNGTRLTVT.